Given below is one TCR beta chain in context. The data derive from a study of blood T cell repertoires in COVID-19. Study details: Both acute and convalescent COVID-19 samples were obtained from the United States, Italy and Spain. PBMCs, B-cell-depleted T cells, or T cells were the source of the cDNA or gDNA that made up the material.

Per the study methods: For nucleated cells, counts were estimated from reference gene primer amplification. TCRdb's table, derived via immunoSEQ multiplex PCR, lists solely in-frame clones and lacks some. The V and J calls and clone size come from that table; D and trimming were worked out from the DNA. The data show approximately 120,000 clones, around four fifths seen once. Sequenced input: peripheral blood. This TCR came from an older man with active or convalescent COVID-19.

The CDR3 loop reads CASRGTGTGGEAFF. CDR3 bases: TGTGCCAGCAGGGGAACCGGGACAGGGGGTGAGGCTTTCTTT. The genes are TRBV27 and TRBJ1-1; 11 positions match TRBD1. Losses at the gene ends were 6 bases for V and 11 bases for J; bases not matched to a gene: 11. From germline, CDR1 is MNHEY and CDR2 SMNVEV (reference sequence). The CDR3 sequence is 14 residues long.